This T cell receptor beta chain appears in the sequencing data of a study of T cell responses to AZD1222 COVID-19 vaccine. Study-wide results and caveats: Possibly, clonal diversity was underestimated; donors were largely white British and included more females. The CD4 TCRs associated with vaccination extended across spike and predominated at 160-218 and 743-854.

In the case of this clone: What it binds is unknown.

The table came from immunoSEQ multiplex PCR; TCRdb's copy has only in-frame clones and leaves some out. The table shows approximately 150,000 clones, with approximately 91% occurring only once. This CDR3 region has 15 residues. CDR1 is MNHEY and CDR2 is SVGAGI in the germline V gene. V lost 6 bases and J lost 2; bases outside the gene matches: 8. The TCR originated in an adult who received the AZD1222 COVID-19 vaccine. The chain uses TRBV6-5 and TRBJ2-5, with TRBD2 matching over 8 bases. The starting material was peripheral blood, obtained 28 days after the second AZD1222 dose. The CDR3 DNA sequence: TGTGCCAGCAGAAACGGGGGGACTAGACAAGAGACCCAGTACTTC. It is translated as CASRNGGTRQETQYF.